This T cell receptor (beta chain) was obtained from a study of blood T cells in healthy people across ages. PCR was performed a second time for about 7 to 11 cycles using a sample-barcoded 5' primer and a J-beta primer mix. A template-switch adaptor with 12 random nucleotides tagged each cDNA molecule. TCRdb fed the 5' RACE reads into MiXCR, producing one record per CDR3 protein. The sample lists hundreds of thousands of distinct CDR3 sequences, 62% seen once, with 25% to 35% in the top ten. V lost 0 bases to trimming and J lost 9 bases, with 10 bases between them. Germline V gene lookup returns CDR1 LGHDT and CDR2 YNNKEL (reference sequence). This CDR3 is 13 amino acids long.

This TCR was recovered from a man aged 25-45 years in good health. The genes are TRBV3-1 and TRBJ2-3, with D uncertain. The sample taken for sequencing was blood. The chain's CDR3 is CASSQDSGNTQYF. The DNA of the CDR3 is TGTGCCAGCAGCCAAGATTCGGGTAACACGCAGTATTTT.